This is a list of T cell receptor beta chains from one sample in a study of radiotherapy plus CTLA-4 blockade in lung cancer. Data came from immunoSEQ multiplex PCR; TCRdb stores just in-frame clones and leaves some out. There are 25,000 to 35,000 clones in the sample; roughly 71% occur only once, and roughly 4.8% lies in the top ten. Sequenced here: peripheral blood, sampled from a patient treated with radiotherapy plus ipilimumab. The origin of the receptors is a human donor with non-small cell lung cancer whose response to radiotherapy plus ipilimumab could not be evaluated. The CDR3 runs from the conserved cysteine through the conserved F or W. D genes are given only for firm matches. The listing skips clone size in some rows; elsewhere it reads once, few, many or a size class.

v_call	d_call	clone_size	j_call	cdr3_aa	cdr3_nt
TRBV15	.	.	TRBJ2-7	CATSRGMGKTYEQYF	TGTGCCACCAGCAGAGGCATGGGCAAAACCTACGAGCAGTACTTC
TRBV2	.	once	TRBJ2-2	CASSGSGTGELFF	TGTGCCAGCAGTGGGTCAGGCACCGGGGAGCTGTTTTTT
TRBV7-2	.	.	TRBJ2-4	CASSYDRNIQYF	TGTGCCAGCAGCTACGACAGAAACATTCAGTACTTC
TRBV19	TRBD2	.	TRBJ2-1	CASSKRTSGYNEQFF	TGTGCCAGTAGTAAAAGGACTAGCGGTTACAATGAGCAGTTCTTC
TRBV29-1	.	once	TRBJ2-5	CSVEFQAGETQYF	TGCAGCGTTGAGTTCCAGGCGGGAGAGACCCAGTACTTC
TRBV5-1	TRBD2	.	TRBJ2-2	CASSTLAGGLSGELFF	TGCGCCAGCAGCACCTTAGCGGGAGGCCTATCTGGGGAGCTGTTTTTT
TRBV5-6	.	once	TRBJ2-7	CASSLGDRRVPYEQYF	TGTGCCAGCAGCTTGGGAGATCGGAGGGTGCCCTACGAGCAGTACTTC
TRBV7-2	TRBD1	.	TRBJ2-7	CASSLRGTGSYEQYF	TGTGCCAGCAGCTTACGCGGGACAGGCTCCTACGAGCAGTACTTC
TRBV4-1	TRBD1	.	TRBJ2-7	CASSQDEGTGVYEQYF	TGCGCCAGCAGCCAAGATGAAGGGACAGGGGTTTACGAGCAGTACTTC
TRBV7-2	.	few	TRBJ2-3	CASSLSGTDTQYF	TGTGCCAGCAGCTTATCGGGAACAGATACGCAGTATTTT
TRBV6-5	.	.	TRBJ2-1	CASSYSWGQYNEQFF	TGTGCCAGCAGTTACTCCTGGGGGCAGTACAATGAGCAGTTCTTC
TRBV5-6	.	.	TRBJ2-7	CASSQDSSPYEQYF	TGTGCCAGCAGCCAAGACAGTTCCCCCTACGAGCAGTACTTC
TRBV28	.	few	TRBJ2-5	CASSLRVFGQETQYF	TGTGCCAGCAGTCTCAGGGTGTTTGGGCAAGAGACCCAGTACTTC
TRBV12-5	TRBD1	.	TRBJ1-2	CASILDRAGGYTF	TGTGCTAGTATACTTGACAGGGCAGGTGGCTACACCTTC
TRBV28	TRBD1	.	TRBJ1-3	CASSSGTASGNTIYF	TGTGCCAGCAGTTCCGGGACAGCCTCTGGAAACACCATATATTTT
TRBV7-9	TRBD1	few	TRBJ2-5	CASSLGDRFQETQYF	TGTGCCAGCAGCTTGGGGGACAGGTTTCAAGAGACCCAGTACTTC
TRBV5-1	TRBD2	.	TRBJ2-1	CASSFGGSGGYNEQFF	TGCGCCAGCAGCTTTGGTGGTAGCGGGGGCTACAATGAGCAGTTCTTC
TRBV6-5	.	.	TRBJ1-5	CASSYSADQPQHF	TGTGCCAGCAGTTACTCGGCGGATCAGCCCCAGCATTTT
TRBV5-1	TRBD2	few	TRBJ2-4	CASSPPASGRDIQYF	TGCGCCAGCAGCCCCCCCGCTAGCGGGAGAGACATTCAGTACTTC
TRBV11-2	.	.	TRBJ2-5	CASSLTGVGETQYF	TGTGCCAGCAGCTTGACGGGAGTGGGAGAGACCCAGTACTTC
TRBV6-5	TRBD1	once	TRBJ1-2	CASSDRVDYGYTF	TGTGCCAGCAGCGACAGGGTTGACTATGGCTACACCTTC
TRBV27	.	.	TRBJ1-6	CASSQRGVHDSPLHF	TGTGCCAGCAGTCAACGGGGGGTACACGATTCACCCCTCCACTTT
TRBV6-5	TRBD1	.	TRBJ2-1	CASSGTAYNEQFF	TGTGCCAGCAGTGGGACAGCCTACAATGAGCAGTTCTTC
TRBV6-6	.	few	TRBJ1-1	CASSYSGNRAFF	TGTGCCAGCAGTTACTCCGGGAATCGGGCTTTCTTT
TRBV27	TRBD1	.	TRBJ1-1	CASSLYGGGIAEAFF	TGTGCCAGCAGTTTATACGGAGGGGGCATTGCTGAAGCTTTCTTT
TRBV5-4	TRBD2	.	TRBJ2-7	CASSLSSGRVPYEQYF	TGTGCCAGCAGCTTATCTAGCGGGAGGGTACCCTACGAGCAGTACTTC
TRBV5-4	.	.	TRBJ1-2	CASSLRGAQGYTF	TGTGCCAGCAGCTTGCGGGGGGCGCAGGGCTACACCTTC
TRBV29-1	TRBD2	.	TRBJ2-5	CSVDRTGGETQYF	TGCAGCGTTGATCGGACGGGAGGAGAGACCCAGTACTTC
TRBV7-3	.	once	TRBJ2-1	CASSPGSRNEQFF	TGTGCCAGCAGCCCAGGCTCGCGAAATGAGCAGTTCTTC
TRBV30	TRBD2	.	TRBJ2-7	CAWRGLAGARDAYEQYF	TGTGCCTGGAGAGGACTAGCGGGAGCCAGGGACGCCTACGAGCAGTACTTC
TRBV4-1	.	.	TRBJ2-5	CASRLQGSETQYF	TGCGCCAGCAGGCTGCAGGGGTCGGAGACCCAGTACTTC
TRBV6-5	TRBD1	.	TRBJ2-7	CASSRDSYEQYF	TGTGCCAGCAGCCGGGACAGCTACGAGCAGTACTTC
TRBV28	TRBD1	.	TRBJ2-3	CASSWNTGGYADTQYF	TGTGCCAGCAGCTGGAATACAGGGGGCTACGCAGATACGCAGTATTTT
TRBV7-2	TRBD1	.	TRBJ1-2	CASSSGQGGGYTF	TGTGCCAGCAGCTCCGGACAGGGAGGGGGCTACACCTTC
TRBV5-4	.	.	TRBJ2-1	CASSLPGSSYNEQFF	TGTGCCAGCAGCCTCCCGGGGAGCTCCTACAATGAGCAGTTCTTC
TRBV11-2	.	.	TRBJ2-1	CASRLAEGEQFF	TGTGCCAGCCGATTAGCGGAGGGTGAGCAGTTCTTC
TRBV11-2	.	.	TRBJ1-2	CASRGLAGWGYTF	TGTGCCAGCAGGGGATTAGCGGGCTGGGGCTACACCTTC
TRBV30	.	.	TRBJ1-2	CACRERDYGYTF	TGTGCCTGCAGGGAAAGGGACTATGGCTACACCTTC
TRBV5-4	TRBD2	.	TRBJ2-5	CASSFLAGGPHVQTQYF	TGTGCCAGCAGTTTTTTAGCGGGAGGGCCGCATGTACAGACCCAGTACTTC
TRBV28	.	once	TRBJ2-1	CASRPLTAISYNEQFF	TGTGCCAGCAGACCCTTGACTGCAATCTCCTACAATGAGCAGTTCTTC
TRBV10-3	TRBD1	.	TRBJ2-5	CAISDIGQGRETQYF	TGTGCCATCAGTGATATCGGACAGGGGAGGGAGACCCAGTACTTC
TRBV5-5	TRBD1	.	TRBJ1-6	CASSPKANSGTGNNSPLHF	TGTGCCAGCAGCCCAAAAGCAAACTCCGGGACAGGAAATAATTCACCCCTCCACTTT
TRBV7-9	TRBD1	.	TRBJ2-3	CASSLGDRDTDTQYF	TGTGCCAGCAGCTTAGGGGACAGGGACACAGATACGCAGTATTTT
TRBV7-8	TRBD1	few	TRBJ1-5	CASSRKRPGQTYSNQPQHF	TGTGCCAGCAGCCGAAAGAGACCGGGACAGACATATAGCAATCAGCCCCAGCATTTT
TRBV4-2	.	.	TRBJ2-5	CASSQYREQQETQYF	TGTGCCAGCAGCCAATACCGGGAGCAACAAGAGACCCAGTACTTC
TRBV11-2	TRBD1	.	TRBJ2-5	CASSWTGVETQYF	TGTGCCAGCAGCTGGACAGGGGTGGAGACCCAGTACTTC
TRBV28	TRBD1	.	TRBJ1-5	CASSAFGQGLVGQPQHF	TGTGCCAGCAGTGCCTTCGGACAGGGATTGGTGGGTCAGCCCCAGCATTTT
TRBV5-6	.	.	TRBJ1-2	CASSLQVFSDGYTF	TGTGCCAGCAGCTTACAGGTTTTCAGCGACGGCTACACCTTC
TRBV4-1	.	.	TRBJ1-1	CASSPQGGLYGNTEAFF	TGCGCCAGCAGCCCGCAGGGAGGGCTTTACGGGAACACTGAAGCTTTCTTT